A single sample gave rise to the 27 T cell receptor beta chains below, sequenced in a study of T cells after yellow fever vaccination. MiXCR, applied by TCRdb to the 5' RACE reads, yields one record per CDR3 protein. The table includes 27,000 or so distinct CDR3 sequences, approximately 4% detected once. The sequencing here drew on CD8+ T cells sorted from PBMCs, taken 5 days after the yellow fever booster vaccination. Receptors were obtained from a man in his thirties or forties who received the YFV17D yellow fever vaccine.

The table lists this clonotype with many counts. The chain is built from TRBV20-1 and TRBJ2-1, with D possibly matching TRBD2 (6 bases). The ends were cut back, 1 base at V and 3 bases at J, with 22 bases in the middle. Germline V gene data show CDR1 as DFQATT and CDR2 as SNEGSKA (reference sequence). The CDR3 extends over 18 amino acids. DNA for the CDR3: TGCAGTGCTAGAGGACCCGGGGTCGGGGGTATCTTCTACAATGAGCAGTTCTTC. Translating it yields CSARGPGVGGIFYNEQFF.

This clonotype was found many times. V is TRBV13 and J is TRBJ1-1, with 7 bases identical to TRBD1. The CDR3 spans 15 residues. Trimming took 2 bases from V and 4 from J; bases not matched to a gene: 7. The germline V gene encodes CDR1 PRHDT and CDR2 FYEKMQ (reference sequence). This CDR3 reads CASSLWQGGVTEAFF. Here the CDR3 DNA reads TGTGCCAGCAGCTTATGGCAGGGGGGGGTCACTGAAGCTTTCTTT.

This clonotype appeared many times. In DNA, the CDR3 is TGTGCCAGCAGCCAAGATCTGGGAACGGGAGGGCTTAATGAGCAGTTCTTC. Amino acid sequence: CASSQDLGTGGLNEQFF. This chain links TRBV14 with TRBJ2-1, with 8 positions matching TRBD2. Germline loops: CDR1 SGHDN, CDR2 FVKESK. V shed 0 bases and J 7 bases; nucleotides not matched to a gene: 11. CDR3 size: 17 residues.

At least ten counts were recorded for this clonotype. CDR3 nucleotides: TGTGCCAGCAGTGTTACAGGGGGTGAAGCTGGCTACACCTTC. Its protein is CASSVTGGEAGYTF. This chain connects TRBV25-1 to TRBJ1-2, with 8 bases matching TRBD1. This CDR3 spans 14 amino acids. V shed 4 bases and J 7 bases; nucleotides not matched to a gene: 8. The germline V gene has CDR1 MGHDK and CDR2 SYGVNS.

DNA for the CDR3: TGCGCCAGCAGCCAAGACCCGGGGCTCGGAAACACCATATATTTT. Encoded protein: CASSQDPGLGNTIYF. The rearrangement uses TRBV4-3 and TRBJ1-3; weak D call: TRBD1 (5 bases). The V end was cut by 0 bases, the J end by 4 bases, with 10 bases between. From germline, CDR1 is LGHNA and CDR2 YSLEER. This CDR3 is 15 amino acids long.

This clonotype was seen at least ten times. The J gene is TRBJ2-3, the V gene TRBV2; 7 bases are a match to TRBD2. The junction had 4 bases not matched to a gene; V was cut back by 1 base and J by 0 bases. Germline CDR1 is SNHLY and CDR2 is FYNNEI. This CDR3 spans 16 amino acids. The CDR3 DNA sequence: TGTGCCAGCAGTGAAGGCATTAGCGGGAGCACAGATACGCAGTATTTT. It encodes CASSEGISGSTDTQYF.

This clonotype was seen many times. The J gene is TRBJ2-7, the V gene TRBV4-1, with D maybe TRBD1 (5 bases). V shed 1 base and J shed 1 base, with 11 bases lying between them. The CDR3 is made up of 15 amino acids. Germline CDR1 MGHRA, CDR2 YSYEKL. The CDR3 nucleotides are TGCGCCAGCAGCCAAGTGGAAGACAGTTCCTACGAGCAGTACTTC. It translates to CASSQVEDSSYEQYF.

At least ten counts were recorded for this clonotype. This chain uses TRBV30 with TRBJ1-1; D not certain. Germline V gene lookup returns CDR1 GTSNPN and CDR2 SVGIG (reference sequence). The CDR3 totals 13 residues. The CDR3 DNA reads as TGTGCGCTCGAGGGAGGGCCTAACACTGAAGCTTTCTTT. Protein sequence: CALEGGPNTEAFF.

There are many counts of this clonotype. J is TRBJ1-1 and V is TRBV12-3 or TRBV12-4, with a possible D match to TRBD1 (5 bases). The germline V and J ends were trimmed by 1 base and 2 bases, with 14 bases remaining between them. This CDR3 has 16 amino acids. CDR3 amino acids: CASSLGGAMINTEAFF. CDR3 coding DNA: TGTGCCAGCAGTTTAGGAGGGGCCATGATCAACACTGAAGCTTTCTTT.

This clonotype came up once. CDR3 protein: CALCLEVAGLGDLYNEQFF. The CDR3 nucleotides read TGTGCCCTCTGTTTAGAAGTAGCGGGCTTGGGGGACCTTTACAATGAGCAGTTCTTC. The rearrangement joins TRBV12-3 or TRBV12-4 to TRBJ2-1; TRBD2 agrees at 7 bases. CDR3 size: 19 residues. Losses at the gene ends were 11 bases for V and 4 bases for J; bases not matched to a gene: 26.

The sample holds many counts of this clonotype. The gene calls are TRBV12-3 or TRBV12-4 and TRBJ2-1; D perhaps matches TRBD2 (6 bases). The CDR3 has 13 residues. Deletions cut 8 bases from V and 7 bases from J, with 15 bases between. The CDR3 DNA follows: TGTGCCAGCCGACCGGGAGACGCAAATGAGCAGTTCTTC. Its protein product is CASRPGDANEQFF.

This clonotype was picked up many times. V and J are TRBV30 and TRBJ2-7; D call uncertain. CDR3 length: 12 amino acids. Germline V CDR1 and CDR2: GTSNPN, SVGIG (reference sequence). With 4 bases removed from V and 6 bases from J, the gap between germline ends came to 13 bases. The chain's CDR3 is CAWKPPGLEQYF. The CDR3 coding sequence is TGTGCCTGGAAGCCCCCCGGGCTCGAGCAGTACTTC.

This clonotype was found many times. This rearrangement joins TRBV10-2 to TRBJ2-1; 10 nucleotides match TRBD2. This CDR3 is 13 amino acids long. Germline assignment: CDR1 WSHSY and CDR2 SAAADI. After removal of 4 bases from V and 9 bases from J, the junction contained 3 bases not matched to a gene. In nucleotides, the CDR3 is TGCGCCAGCAGTGTAGCGGGAGGTATTGAGCAGTTCTTC. Encoded protein: CASSVAGGIEQFF.

This clonotype was counted many times. The chain combines TRBV27 with TRBJ1-5; D not resolved. V lost 3 bases to trimming and J lost 2 bases, with 8 bases between them. Germline values: CDR1 MNHEY, CDR2 SMNVEV (reference sequence). The CDR3 totals 14 residues. The CDR3: CASSFSFGNQPQHF. The CDR3 DNA reads TGTGCCAGCAGTTTTAGTTTTGGCAATCAGCCCCAGCATTTT.

This clonotype was detected ten times or more. This chain connects TRBV7-2 to TRBJ2-7; TRBD2 aligns across 9 bases. The CDR3 extends over 15 amino acids. J lost 3 bases, V lost 0 bases, and 3 bases had no gene match. Germline loops: CDR1 SGHTA, CDR2 FQGNSA. CDR3 sequence reads: CASSLAHSGGYEQYF. The CDR3 DNA reads as TGTGCCAGCAGCTTAGCGCATAGCGGGGGCTACGAGCAGTACTTC.

This clonotype was counted ten times or more. The rearrangement links TRBV7-2 to TRBJ2-7; TRBD1 agrees at 7 bases. V shed 3 bases, J shed 4 bases, and the junction held 12 bases outside the gene matches. Germline V gene lookup returns CDR1 SGHTA and CDR2 FQGNSA. The CDR3 runs 16 residues. The CDR3 DNA is TGTGCCAGCAGCTTCGCCGGGACAGCGACCTCTTACGAGCAGTACTTC. Protein product: CASSFAGTATSYEQYF.

Many counts were recorded for this clonotype. This chain uses TRBV12-3 or TRBV12-4 with TRBJ1-2, with D possibly matching TRBD1 (6 bases). V lost 8 bases and J 4 bases, leaving 23 bases between the germline ends. This CDR3 spans 16 amino acids. DNA of the CDR3: TGTGCCAGCGTATCGGTTGGGGGAGGACAGCCCTATGGCTACACCTTC. This translates into CASVSVGGGQPYGYTF.

This clonotype was picked up many times. The V gene is TRBV7-9, the J gene TRBJ1-2, with no clear D. V shed 4 bases and J shed 5 bases, with 20 bases lying between them. The CDR3 spans 16 residues. The germline V gene has CDR1 SEHNR and CDR2 FQNEAQ (reference sequence). This chain's CDR3 is CASSSNRAAIRYGYTF. CDR3 sequence (DNA): TGTGCCAGCAGCTCCAACCGGGCAGCCATTCGGTATGGCTACACCTTC.

In this sample, this clonotype turned up many times. The rearrangement joins TRBV4-3 to TRBJ2-7, with D maybe TRBD1 (6 bases). The V end lost 0 bases, the J end lost 5 bases, and 14 bases lay between the germline ends. CDR1 LGHNA and CDR2 YSLEER come from the germline V gene. The length of the CDR3 is 15 residues. DNA for the CDR3: TGCGCCAGCAGCCAAGAAACAGGGCCGGCCAACGAGCAGTACTTC. Translating gives CASSQETGPANEQYF.

This clonotype was counted ten times or more. V is TRBV15 and J is TRBJ2-2; 7 nucleotides line up with TRBD2. V lost 3 bases, J lost 7 bases, and 8 bases stayed unmatched. Germline V CDR1 and CDR2: LNHNV, YYDKDF (reference sequence). The CDR3 runs 15 residues. The CDR3 DNA sequence: TGTGCCACCAGCAGTGGCGGGAGTAGCGGCGGGGAGCTGTTTTTT. Translation gives CATSSGGSSGGELFF. Together with reference TRBV15 and TRBJ2-2, the CDR3 gives the full variable domain: DAMVIQNPRYQVTQFGKPVTLSCSQTLNHNVMYWYQQKSSQAPKLLFHYYDKDFNNEADTPDNFQSRRPNTSFCFLDIRSPGLGDTAMYLCATSSGGSSGGELFFGEGSRLTVL.

This clonotype was counted at least ten times. The chain has TRBV12-3 or TRBV12-4 and TRBJ2-5; D assignment may be TRBD1 or TRBD2 (5 bases each). Between the trimmed V and J ends, which lost 5 bases and 2 bases, there was a span of 12 bases. The CDR3 contains 14 residues. The CDR3 here is CASSRDEAQETQYF. The CDR3 DNA sequence: TGTGCCAGCAGTAGGGACGAAGCACAAGAGACCCAGTACTTC.

This clonotype was seen many times. The genes are TRBV29-1 and TRBJ2-2, with a weak D call TRBD1 (6 bases). This CDR3 contains 12 residues. The V end lost 5 bases, the J end lost 4 bases, and 8 bases lay between the germline ends. Per the germline V gene, CDR1 is SQVTM and CDR2 is ANQGSEA. The CDR3 protein is CSVIGGTGELFF. In nucleotides, the CDR3 is TGCAGCGTTATAGGGGGCACCGGGGAGCTGTTTTTT.

This clonotype was counted at least ten times. The chain couples TRBV29-1 to TRBJ2-1; 10 nucleotides line up with TRBD2. Germline V CDR1 and CDR2: SQVTM, ANQGSEA. CDR3 size: 17 residues. Trimming cost V 0 bases and J 6 bases; bases outside gene matches: 11. The CDR3 DNA reads TGCAGCGTTGAAGACCCCCTACTAGCGGGATCGTTCAATGAGCAGTTCTTC. Translated: CSVEDPLLAGSFNEQFF.

At least ten counts were recorded for this clonotype. The chain has TRBV6-5 and TRBJ2-1, with a tentative D call TRBD2 (6 bases). The CDR3 has 16 residues. V was pared by 2 bases and J by 9 bases, with 20 bases between. The germline gives CDR1 MNHEY, CDR2 SVGAGI. This CDR3 reads CASSYQWTTPAVEQFF. The CDR3 DNA follows: TGTGCCAGCAGTTACCAATGGACTACCCCCGCGGTTGAGCAGTTCTTC.

This clonotype occurred many times. The chain couples TRBV9 to TRBJ2-5; 7 bases align to TRBD1. This CDR3 has 14 amino acids. The germline V gene has CDR1 SGDLS and CDR2 YYNGEE. V was clipped by 0 bases and J by 2 bases; unmatched bases: 1. CDR3 protein: CASSVVGQQETQYF. The CDR3 nucleotides read TGTGCCAGCAGCGTAGTGGGACAGCAAGAGACCCAGTACTTC.

This clonotype has a count of ten or more. The rearrangement links TRBV3-1 to TRBJ2-7, with a weak D call TRBD2 (6 bases). Germline V gene sequence: CDR1 LGHDT, CDR2 YNNKEL (reference sequence). The CDR3 sequence is 13 residues long. Trimming left V 4 bases short and J 4 bases short, with 11 bases between. The CDR3 is CASSLSGSYEQYF. The CDR3 region has the DNA TGTGCCAGCAGCCTTAGCGGTTCTTACGAGCAGTACTTC.

Here the CDR3 reads CSAMGELSSYEQYF. The CDR3 region has the DNA TGCAGCGCTATGGGGGAGCTTAGCTCCTACGAGCAGTACTTC. The chain combines TRBV29-1 with TRBJ2-7; D is perhaps TRBD1 or TRBD2 (5 bases each). The CDR3 is 14 residues long. Trimming left V 7 bases short and J 0 bases short, with 16 bases between. Germline CDR1 SQVTM, CDR2 ANQGSEA.